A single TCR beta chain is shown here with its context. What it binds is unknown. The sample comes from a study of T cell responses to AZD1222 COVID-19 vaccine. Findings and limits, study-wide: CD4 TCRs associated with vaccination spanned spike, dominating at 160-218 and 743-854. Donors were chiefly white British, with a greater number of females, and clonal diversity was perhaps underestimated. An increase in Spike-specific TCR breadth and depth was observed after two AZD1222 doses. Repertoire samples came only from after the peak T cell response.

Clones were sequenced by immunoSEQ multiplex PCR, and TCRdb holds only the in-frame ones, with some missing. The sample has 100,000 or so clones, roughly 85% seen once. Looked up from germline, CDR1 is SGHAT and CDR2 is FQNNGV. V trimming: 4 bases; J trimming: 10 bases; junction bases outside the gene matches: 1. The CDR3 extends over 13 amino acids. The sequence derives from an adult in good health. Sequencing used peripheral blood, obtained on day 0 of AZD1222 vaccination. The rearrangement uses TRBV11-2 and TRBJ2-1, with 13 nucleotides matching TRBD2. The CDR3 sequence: CASSSGLAGEQFF. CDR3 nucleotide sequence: TGTGCCAGCAGCTCGGGACTAGCGGGGGAGCAGTTCTTC.